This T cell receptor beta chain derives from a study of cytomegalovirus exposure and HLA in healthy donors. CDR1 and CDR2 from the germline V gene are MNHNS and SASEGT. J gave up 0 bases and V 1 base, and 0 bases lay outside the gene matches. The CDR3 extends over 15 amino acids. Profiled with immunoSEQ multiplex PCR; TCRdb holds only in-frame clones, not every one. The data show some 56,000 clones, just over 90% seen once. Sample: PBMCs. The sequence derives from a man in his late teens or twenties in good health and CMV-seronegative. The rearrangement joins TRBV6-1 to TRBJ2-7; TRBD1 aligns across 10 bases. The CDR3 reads CASSEGTGGSYEQYF. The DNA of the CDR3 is TGTGCCAGCAGTGAAGGGACAGGGGGCTCCTACGAGCAGTACTTC.